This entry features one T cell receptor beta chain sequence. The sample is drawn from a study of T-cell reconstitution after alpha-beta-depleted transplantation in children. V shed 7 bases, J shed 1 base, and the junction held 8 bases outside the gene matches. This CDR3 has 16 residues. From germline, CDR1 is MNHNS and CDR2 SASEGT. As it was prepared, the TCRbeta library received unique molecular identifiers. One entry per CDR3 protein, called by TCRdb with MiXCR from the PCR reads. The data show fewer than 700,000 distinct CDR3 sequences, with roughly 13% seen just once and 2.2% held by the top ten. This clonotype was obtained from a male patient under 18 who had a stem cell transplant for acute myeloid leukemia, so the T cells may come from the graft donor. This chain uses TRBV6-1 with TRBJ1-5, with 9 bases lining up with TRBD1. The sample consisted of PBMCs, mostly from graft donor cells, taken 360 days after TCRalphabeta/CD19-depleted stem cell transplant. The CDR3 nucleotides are TGTGCCAGCAAACAGGGGGCAGGAGGGAGCAATCAGCCCCAGCATTTT. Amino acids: CASKQGAGGSNQPQHF.